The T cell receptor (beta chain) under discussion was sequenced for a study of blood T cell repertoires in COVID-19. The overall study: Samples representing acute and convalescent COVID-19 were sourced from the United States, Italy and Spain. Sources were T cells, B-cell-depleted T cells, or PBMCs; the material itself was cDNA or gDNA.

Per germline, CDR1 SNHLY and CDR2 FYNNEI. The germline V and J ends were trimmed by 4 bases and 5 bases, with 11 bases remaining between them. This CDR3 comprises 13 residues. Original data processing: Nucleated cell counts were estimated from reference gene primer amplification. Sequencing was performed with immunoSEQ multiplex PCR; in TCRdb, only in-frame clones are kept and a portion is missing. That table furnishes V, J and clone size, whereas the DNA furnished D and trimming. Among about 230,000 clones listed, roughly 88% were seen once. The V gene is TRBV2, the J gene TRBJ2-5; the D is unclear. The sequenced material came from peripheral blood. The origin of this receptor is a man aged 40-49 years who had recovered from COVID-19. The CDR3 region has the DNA TGTGCCAGCAGTGTGTCGGGTCGGGAGACCCAGTACTTC. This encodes CASSVSGRETQYF.